This is a list of T cell receptor beta chains from one sample in a study of T cell repertoires in cytomegalovirus infection. A single record per CDR3 protein comes from TCRdb applying MiXCR to the reads. The sample consists of fewer than 850,000 distinct CDR3 sequences, 25% to 30% of them appearing once. Their antigen targets remain unknown. The specimen was cultured CD8+ T cells from PBMCs, collected from culture after CMV antigen stimulation. All receptors derive from a human donor in good health (CMV status not recorded). Some clones in this sample may be carry-over from other donors' samples. Each CDR3 is given with its conserved first and last residue. D genes are given only for firm matches. Part of the rows lack a size; the others show once, few, many or a class for expanded clones.

18,TRBJ2-6,few,TRBV7-8,TRBD1,TGTGCCAGCCCTAACCCGGGACAGGGGGCCTTCGGGAGCCAGGTCCTGACTTTC,CASPNPGQGAFGSQVLTF
18,TRBJ2-5,.,TRBV20-1,TRBD2,TGCAGTGCTAGAGATTGGGGTAGCGGGGGGGCCGAGGGAGAGACCCAGTACTTC,CSARDWGSGGAEGETQYF
15,TRBJ1-2,.,TRBV27,.,TGTACCAGCTCTCAAAGCGGGGGGCGCAGAGGTGGCTACACCTTC,CTSSQSGGRRGGYTF
12,TRBJ2-1,few,TRBV6-2/TRBV6-3,.,TGTGCCAGCAGTCACGGAGAGAATGAGCAGTTCTTC,CASSHGENEQFF
15,TRBJ2-5,few,TRBV6-5,TRBD2,TGTGCCAGCAGTTACTCGGGACTAGCGCAAGAGACCCAGTACTTC,CASSYSGLAQETQYF
16,TRBJ1-2,many,TRBV27,.,TGTGCCAGCAGTTTATTCCCGACGGCTACTAACTATGGCTACACCTTC,CASSLFPTATNYGYTF
12,TRBJ2-2,many,TRBV7-3,.,TGTGCCAGCAGCCTCGGACAGGGGGAGCTGTTTTTT,CASSLGQGELFF
13,TRBJ1-2,.,TRBV6-2/TRBV6-3,.,TGTGCCAGCAGTTACGTCAGTCGCGGTGGCTACACCTTC,CASSYVSRGGYTF
16,TRBJ2-1,.,TRBV9,TRBD2,TGTGCCAGCAGCGTTTACGTAGCGGGGGGCCCCAATGAGCAGTTCTTC,CASSVYVAGGPNEQFF
14,TRBJ2-3,many,TRBV7-6,.,TGTGCCAGCAGCTTAGTAGGCCCGACAGATACGCAGTATTTT,CASSLVGPTDTQYF
14,TRBJ2-2,few,TRBV7-8,.,TGTGCCAGCAGCCCAGAGGGGCGAACCGGGGAGCTGTTTTTT,CASSPEGRTGELFF
13,TRBJ1-2,.,TRBV28,.,TGTGCCAGCAGTTTCTCCAGGGTCTATGGCTACACCTTC,CASSFSRVYGYTF
15,TRBJ1-2,.,TRBV4-3,.,TGCGCCAGCAGCCAAGACGTAGGGAGGAACTATGGCTACACCTTC,CASSQDVGRNYGYTF
17,TRBJ2-5,.,TRBV13,.,TGTGCCAGCAGCTCCTTCTCGGACAGAGAAGGCCAAGAGACCCAGTACTTC,CASSSFSDREGQETQYF
12,TRBJ1-1,.,TRBV7-6,.,TGTGCCAGCAGCCAGGCGAAAGGTGAAGCTTTCTTT,CASSQAKGEAFF
19,TRBJ2-3,.,TRBV7-9,TRBD2,TGTGCCAGCAGCACTACCGGGACTAGCGGGTGGCCTAGCACAGATACGCAGTATTTT,CASSTTGTSGWPSTDTQYF
12,TRBJ1-1,.,TRBV27,.,TGTGCCAGCAGTTTAAGTGCCACTGAAGCTTTCTTT,CASSLSATEAFF
15,TRBJ2-1,.,TRBV3-1,TRBD1,TGTGCCAGCAGCCAAGAATTGGACAGGGACAATGAGCAGTTCTTC,CASSQELDRDNEQFF
15,TRBJ1-1,.,TRBV18,.,TGTGCCAGCTCACCATACAACAGGGAGAACACTGAAGCTTTCTTT,CASSPYNRENTEAFF
15,TRBJ2-3,few,TRBV6-6,.,TGTGCCAGCGGGGTACAGGGTACTAGCACAGATACGCAGTATTTT,CASGVQGTSTDTQYF
15,TRBJ1-1,.,TRBV7-9,.,TGTGCCAGCAGCTTAGTTGGATGGCTGAACACTGAAGCTTTCTTT,CASSLVGWLNTEAFF
17,TRBJ2-5,.,TRBV7-6,.,TGTGCCAGCAGCCCCCGGTCGGGCGGGGTCACCGGGGAGACCCAGTACTTC,CASSPRSGGVTGETQYF
17,TRBJ2-3,.,TRBV6-2/TRBV6-3,TRBD1,TGTGCCAGCAGTTACACGGGACAGGGTTTGCCGACAGATACGCAGTATTTT,CASSYTGQGLPTDTQYF
11,TRBJ1-1,many,TRBV9,.,TGTGCCAGCGCACAGGGTTCTGAAGCTTTCTTT,CASAQGSEAFF
15,TRBJ2-7,.,TRBV4-1,TRBD2,TGCGCCAGCAGCCAAGAGACAGCGGGGGGGCCCGAGCAGTACTTC,CASSQETAGGPEQYF
14,TRBJ2-1,few,TRBV20-1,.,TGCAGTGCTAGAGGGGGAGACACCGACAATGAGCAGTTCTTC,CSARGGDTDNEQFF
14,TRBJ2-7,many,TRBV7-2,.,TGTGCCAGCAGCTTAGTAGGGACCGGGGCTGAGCAGTACTTC,CASSLVGTGAEQYF
13,TRBJ2-4,.,TRBV7-9,.,TGTGCCAGCAGCTTAGCGCTAGAAAACATTCAGTACTTC,CASSLALENIQYF
15,TRBJ2-7,.,TRBV7-8,TRBD1,TGTGCCGGCAGCCCGGGACAGGGGACCGCCTACGAGCAGTACTTC,CAGSPGQGTAYEQYF
16,TRBJ2-2,few,TRBV7-6,.,TGTGCCAGCAGCTTAGGTAGCGGATTGAACACCGGGGAGCTGTTTTTT,CASSLGSGLNTGELFF
13,TRBJ1-2,few,TRBV25-1,.,TGTGCCAGCAGTGTGGGGGGCCTATGGGGCTACACCTTC,CASSVGGLWGYTF
12,TRBJ2-2,few,TRBV7-7,.,TGTGCTAGCAGCCCCATATCCCGTGGGCTGTTTTTT,CASSPISRGLFF
16,TRBJ1-5,many,TRBV7-2,TRBD1,TGTGCCAGCAGCTTACCGACAGGGGGCAATTATCAGCCCCAGCATTTT,CASSLPTGGNYQPQHF
15,TRBJ2-1,.,TRBV2,.,TGTGCCAGCAGTAAGACACGATCCACCTACAATGAGCAGTTCTTC,CASSKTRSTYNEQFF
14,TRBJ1-2,.,TRBV4-3,.,TGCGCCAGCAGCCAAGAGTCGGGCGGTAATGGCTACACCTTC,CASSQESGGNGYTF